One T cell receptor beta chain is described in this entry. Antigen unknown. CDR3 length: 17 residues. In germline, CDR1 is SGHTA, CDR2 FQGTGA. V was shortened by 3 bases and J by 6 bases, with 23 bases between the two germline ends. This sample is part of a study of OX40 agonist ivuxolimab in advanced cancers. Looking at the study overall: As their treatment, patients were administered ivuxolimab, an agonistic anti-OX40 (CD134) antibody. Three dose-escalation patients had partial responses: one with hepatocellular carcinoma and two with cutaneous melanoma. Every patient in dose escalation had hepatocellular carcinoma, melanoma, renal cell or head and neck cancer. General study results and limits: Clones of CD4+ and CD8+ blood T cells grew by week 6 at doses of 0.1 to 3.0 mg/kg.

Sequencing used immunoSEQ multiplex PCR; TCRdb keeps in-frame clones, though not all of them. The table includes approximately 100,000 clones, roughly nine tenths detected once. This receptor was identified in an adult with an advanced solid tumor such as melanoma, head and neck, liver or kidney cancer. Source: CD4+ or CD8+ T cells sorted from blood, taken in a trial of the OX40 agonist ivuxolimab. The chain joins TRBV7-3 to TRBJ1-2, with a possible D match to TRBD1 (5 bases). CDR3 sequence reads: CASSLGTGILDVDGYTF. The CDR3 nucleotides are TGTGCCAGCAGCTTGGGGACGGGGATCTTAGATGTGGATGGCTACACCTTC.